The present T cell receptor (beta chain) was sequenced within a study of blood T cell repertoires in COVID-19. Sequencing was performed with immunoSEQ multiplex PCR; in TCRdb, only in-frame clones are kept and a portion is missing. Here the sample spans 150,000 to 180,000 clones, roughly 84% being singletons. This CDR3 has 11 amino acids. Trimming removed 4 bases from V and 10 bases from J, with 10 bases in between. This receptor was identified in a woman aged 55 to 70 with COVID-19, enrolled during active disease. The rearrangement links TRBV12-3 or TRBV12-4 to TRBJ1-1, with D hard to call. Material: peripheral blood. The CDR3 nucleotides are TGTGCCAGCAGTTACAGACAAGGAGCTTTCTTT. Amino acids: CASSYRQGAFF.